Described below is a single T cell receptor beta chain sequence and its context. Its cognate antigen has yet to be identified. Per-nucleotide qualities are absent, and no much larger clonotype sits a single base away. These data are taken from a study of technical replicates of blood from several donors (dated by TCRdb to about 2017). The library came from the immunoSEQ multiplex PCR assay. As stored in TCRdb, this immuneACCESS dataset retains in-frame rearrangements with V and J assigned. A fraction of the clones does not appear; measured against another copy, unresolved V genes explain less than half of the discrepancy, and the remainder lacks a known reason. Across this sample there are about 100,000 clones, with approximately 95% seen only once. The ten most abundant clones make up 0.22% of the sample. The source material was T cells isolated from PBMCs. This TCR derives from a human donor in good health.

DNA sequence: TGCAGCGGGACAGGGGAGTACAATGAGCAGTTCTTC. This sequence encodes CSGTGEYNEQFF. Recombination linked TRBV29-1 to TRBJ2-1; 9 nucleotides in the junction match TRBD1. CDR1 SQVTM and CDR2 ANQGSEA were looked up in the germline V gene. After removal of 7 bases from V and 4 bases from J, the junction retains 2 bases not matched to a gene. From cysteine to phenylalanine, the CDR3 is 12 amino acids long. This entry keeps only the CDR3 DNA: 36 bases, framed from base 1.